The 14 T cell receptor beta chains presented below share a single source sample, sequenced in a study of Ad26.COV2.S vaccination and SARS-CoV-2 variants (dated by TCRdb to about 2021). The treatment or condition label of this sample denotes: some 20 received Ad26.COV2.S at low or high dose, single or two shots; roughly five received placebo; per-sample allocation not given. Repertoires of vaccine and placebo recipients were sequenced from samples collected on day 63 after the first injection. Receptor amplification or capture employed the immunoSEQ multiplex PCR assay. TCRdb carries this immuneACCESS record with in-frame sequences only. Its versions omit some clonotypes, under half of them owing to an unresolved V gene in the studies checked, with the rest unexplained. This sample gives 440,000 or so clones in total; about 90% of them show up just once. Jointly, the top ten make up 1.5% to 2% of the sample.

Sequences were derived from peripheral blood, sampled in a trial of Ad26.COV2.S vaccine versus placebo. These receptors all come from a person aged 18-60 years who received the Ad26.COV2.S COVID-19 vaccine or a placebo.

The chain is built from TRBV5-1 and TRBJ1-2, with 7 bases lining up with TRBD1. V trimming: 8 bases; J trimming: 3 bases; junction bases outside the gene matches: 10. This CDR3 is built from 14 residues. CDR1 and CDR2 (germline): SGHRS, YFSETQ. The CDR3 reads CASTRGESDYGYTF. CDR3 sequence (DNA): TGCGCCAGTACCAGGGGGGAGAGTGACTATGGCTACACCTTC.

V is TRBV14 and J is TRBJ1-6, with 8 bases identical to TRBD1. J gave up 8 bases and V 1 base, and 4 bases lay outside the gene matches. Germline V lookup: CDR1 SGHDN, CDR2 FVKESK. This CDR3 contains 15 residues. CDR3 region: CASSQGQGPYSPLHF. The CDR3 DNA follows: TGTGCCAGCAGCCAAGGACAGGGGCCCTATTCACCCCTCCACTTT.

The gene calls are TRBV7-2 and TRBJ2-1, with TRBD1 matching 8 bases. J was trimmed by 8 bases and V by 2 bases; bases with no gene match: 2. From germline, CDR1 is SGHTA and CDR2 FQGNSA. The CDR3 sequence is 13 residues long. The CDR3 loop reads CASSLQGADEQFF. For the CDR3, the DNA is TGTGCCAGCAGCTTACAGGGGGCGGATGAGCAGTTCTTC.

This rearrangement joins TRBV3-1 (or the pseudogene TRBV3-2) to TRBJ2-7; D ambiguous. This CDR3 has 14 residues. Germline V gene data show CDR1 as LGHDT and CDR2 as YNNKEL (reference sequence). V was trimmed by 1 base and J by 0 bases, leaving 7 bases between them. The CDR3 loop reads CASSQGVGSYEQYF. The CDR3 nucleotides are TGTGCCAGCAGCCAAGGTGTAGGCTCCTACGAGCAGTACTTC.

The gene calls are TRBV5-6 and TRBJ2-7, with 10 nucleotides matching TRBD2. V was clipped by 0 bases and J by 6 bases; unmatched bases: 3. CDR3 length: 14 residues. Germline loops: CDR1 SGHDT, CDR2 YYEEEE. CDR3 loop: CASSLVGTSVEQYF. The CDR3 bases are TGTGCCAGCAGCTTGGTTGGGACTAGCGTCGAGCAGTACTTC.

The J gene is TRBJ2-5, the V gene TRBV11-2, with TRBD2 as a possible D gene (6 bases). The CDR3 spans 14 residues. Trimming shortened V by 6 bases and J by 1 base, and 12 bases separated the two germline ends. CDR1 is SGHAT, CDR2 FQNNGV, per germline. The CDR3 coding sequence is TGTGCCAGCAGGGCAGGAGGGTCCCAAGAGACCCAGTACTTC. This translates into CASRAGGSQETQYF.

The rearrangement uses TRBV7-2 and TRBJ2-1, with 13 bases aligning to TRBD2. The CDR3 covers 22 residues. CDR1 is SGHTA, CDR2 FQGNSA, per germline. The ends lost 0 bases at V and 0 bases at J; junction bases unmatched: 14. CDR3: CASSLAPVTSGGSLSSYNEQFF. The DNA for the CDR3 is TGTGCCAGCAGCTTAGCCCCCGTGACTAGCGGGGGGTCCCTGAGCTCCTACAATGAGCAGTTCTTC. Supplemented by reference TRBV7-2 and TRBJ2-1, the full variable domain reads GAGVSQSPSNKVTEKGKDVELRCDPISGHTALYWYRQSLGQGLEFLIYFQGNSAPDKSGLPSDRFSAERTGGSVSTLTIQRTQQEDSAVYLCASSLAPVTSGGSLSSYNEQFFGPGTRLTVL.

The chain has TRBV3-1 (or the pseudogene TRBV3-2) and TRBJ2-7, with no clear D. There are 13 residues in the CDR3. V lost 0 bases, J lost 4 bases, and 7 bases lay in between. Germline values: CDR1 LGHDT, CDR2 YNNKEL (reference sequence). The CDR3 loop is CASSQDRRYEQYF. In DNA, the CDR3 is TGTGCCAGCAGCCAAGATCGCAGGTACGAGCAGTACTTC.

The chain uses TRBV7-2 and TRBJ1-2, with TRBD1 identical over 7 bases. CDR1 is SGHTA, CDR2 FQGNSA, per germline. Trimming took 1 base from V and 12 from J; bases not matched to a gene: 11. The CDR3 is made up of 14 amino acids. The chain's CDR3 is CASSLEGGGIDDTF. In DNA, the CDR3 is TGTGCCAGCAGCTTAGAGGGAGGGGGCATCGACGACACCTTC.

This clone appeared a few times. Other nucleotide sequences from this sample produce the same CDR3. The chain uses TRBV9 and TRBJ2-7; possible D gene TRBD1, 6 bases. With 0 bases removed from V and 5 bases from J, the gap between germline ends came to 12 bases. The CDR3 length is 14 residues. Looked up from germline, CDR1 is SGDLS and CDR2 is YYNGEE. CDR3 region: CASSVGGGTDEQYF. The CDR3 nucleotides are TGTGCCAGCAGCGTAGGAGGGGGAACCGACGAGCAGTACTTC.

Comment on this clone: The sample contains more than one DNA sequence encoding this CDR3. V is TRBV4-1 and J is TRBJ2-1; D call uncertain. The V end was cut by 3 bases, the J end by 5 bases, with 2 bases between. The germline V gene has CDR1 MGHRA and CDR2 YSYEKL. This CDR3 has 11 residues. The CDR3 DNA reads TGCGCCAGCAGCCAGAACAATGAGCAGTTCTTC. This translates into CASSQNNEQFF.

This clone was seen a single time. The V call is TRBV9, the J call TRBJ1-2; 7 bases are shared with TRBD1. With 2 bases clipped from V and 4 bases from J, the junction kept 14 bases outside the gene matches. The CDR3 spans 17 residues. CDR1 and CDR2 from the germline V gene are SGDLS and YYNGEE. CDR3 in amino acids: CASSVYGLQGMGYGYTF. In nucleotides, the CDR3 is TGTGCCAGCAGCGTCTATGGGTTACAGGGGATGGGCTATGGCTACACCTTC. Variable domain in full (rest from reference TRBV9 and TRBJ1-2): DSGVTQTPKHLITATGQRVTLRCSPRSGDLSVYWYQQSLDQGLQFLIQYYNGEERAKGNILERFSAQQFPDLHSELNLSSLELGDSALYFCASSVYGLQGMGYGYTFGSGTRLTVV.

The rearrangement uses TRBV4-1 and TRBJ2-2; 16 bases match TRBD2. Germline CDR1 and CDR2: MGHRA and YSYEKL. The CDR3 has 17 amino acids. With 0 bases clipped from V and 5 bases from J, the junction kept 0 bases outside the gene matches. The CDR3 nucleotides read TGCGCCAGCAGCCAAGAGGGACTAGCGGGGGGGACCGGGGAGCTGTTTTTT. Translating gives CASSQEGLAGGTGELFF.

The chain uses TRBV7-9 and TRBJ2-1; tentatively, D is TRBD1 (5 bases). Germline V gene data show CDR1 as SEHNR and CDR2 as FQNEAQ (reference sequence). This CDR3 comprises 16 residues. The V end was cut by 2 bases, the J end by 5 bases, with 16 bases between. CDR3 in DNA: TGTGCCAGCAGCTTAATCCTCGACAGTCAAAACAATGAGCAGTTCTTC. Amino acid sequence: CASSLILDSQNNEQFF.